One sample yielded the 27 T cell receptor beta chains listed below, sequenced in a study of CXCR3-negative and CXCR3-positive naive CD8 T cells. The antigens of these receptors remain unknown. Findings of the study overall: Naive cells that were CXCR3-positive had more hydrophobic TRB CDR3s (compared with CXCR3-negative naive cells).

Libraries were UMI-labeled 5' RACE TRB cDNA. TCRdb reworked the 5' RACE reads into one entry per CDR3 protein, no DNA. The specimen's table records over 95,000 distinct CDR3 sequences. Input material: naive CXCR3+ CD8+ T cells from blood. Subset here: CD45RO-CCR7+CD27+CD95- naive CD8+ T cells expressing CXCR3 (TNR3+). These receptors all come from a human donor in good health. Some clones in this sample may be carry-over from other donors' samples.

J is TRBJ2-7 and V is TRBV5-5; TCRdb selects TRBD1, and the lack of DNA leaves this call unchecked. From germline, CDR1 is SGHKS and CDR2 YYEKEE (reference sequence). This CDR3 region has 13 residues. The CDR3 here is CASSLEAGDLEYF. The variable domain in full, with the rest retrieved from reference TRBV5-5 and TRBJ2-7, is DAGVTQSPTHLIKTRGQQVTLRCSPISGHKSVSWYQQVLGQGPQFIFQYYEKEERGRGNFPDRFSARQFPNYSSELNVNALLLGDSALYLCASSLEAGDLEYFGPGTRLTVT.

CDR3 amino acids: CASSPLTVGNYGYTF. The genes are TRBV7-8 and TRBJ1-2; the D call from TCRdb, TRBD1, cannot be confirmed without DNA. This CDR3 region has 15 residues. Germline V lookup: CDR1 SGHVS, CDR2 FQNEAQ.

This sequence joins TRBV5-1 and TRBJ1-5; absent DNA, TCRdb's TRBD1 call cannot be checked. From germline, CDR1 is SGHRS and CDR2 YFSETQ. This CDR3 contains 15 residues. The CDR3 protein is CASSTGTAETEPQHF. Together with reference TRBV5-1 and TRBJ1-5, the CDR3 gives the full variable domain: KAGVTQTPRYLIKTRGQQVTLSCSPISGHRSVSWYQQTPGQGLQFLFEYFSETQRNKGNFPGRFSGRQFSNSRSEMNVSTLELGDSALYLCASSTGTAETEPQHFGDGTRLSIL.

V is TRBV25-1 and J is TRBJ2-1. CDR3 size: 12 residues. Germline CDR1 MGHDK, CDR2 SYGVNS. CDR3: CASSEVWNEQSF.

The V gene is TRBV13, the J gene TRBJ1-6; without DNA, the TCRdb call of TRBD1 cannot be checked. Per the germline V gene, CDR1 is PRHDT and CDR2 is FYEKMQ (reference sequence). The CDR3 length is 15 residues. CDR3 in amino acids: CASSGTGPRDSPLHF.

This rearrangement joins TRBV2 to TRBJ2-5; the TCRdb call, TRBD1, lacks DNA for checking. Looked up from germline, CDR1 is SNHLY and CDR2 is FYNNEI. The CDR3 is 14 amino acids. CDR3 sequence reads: CASRYTGRQETQYF.

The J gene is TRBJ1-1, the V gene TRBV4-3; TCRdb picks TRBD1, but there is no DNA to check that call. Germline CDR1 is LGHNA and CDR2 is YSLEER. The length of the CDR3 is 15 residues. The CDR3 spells CASSQDRQGGTEAFF.

The chain's CDR3 is CSVTHGGELFF. The gene calls are TRBV29-1 and TRBJ2-2. The CDR3 spans 11 residues. Germline values: CDR1 SQVTM, CDR2 ANQGSEA.

CDR3 protein: CASVGALPYEQYF. The rearrangement uses TRBV10-1 and TRBJ2-7. The CDR3 has 13 residues. Germline loops: CDR1 WNHNN, CDR2 SYGVQD (reference sequence).

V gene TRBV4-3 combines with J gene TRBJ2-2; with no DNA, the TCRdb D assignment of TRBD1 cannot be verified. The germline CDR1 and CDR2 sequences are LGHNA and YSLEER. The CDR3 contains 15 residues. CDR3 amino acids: CASSHRGQNTGELFF.

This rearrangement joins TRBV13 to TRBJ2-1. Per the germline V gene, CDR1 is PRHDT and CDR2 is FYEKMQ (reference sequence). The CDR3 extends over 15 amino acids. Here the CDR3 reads CASSGGDSYNNEQFF.

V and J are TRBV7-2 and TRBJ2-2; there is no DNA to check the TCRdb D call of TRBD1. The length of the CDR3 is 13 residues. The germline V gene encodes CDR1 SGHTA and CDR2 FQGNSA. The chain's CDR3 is CASSSVGPGELFF.

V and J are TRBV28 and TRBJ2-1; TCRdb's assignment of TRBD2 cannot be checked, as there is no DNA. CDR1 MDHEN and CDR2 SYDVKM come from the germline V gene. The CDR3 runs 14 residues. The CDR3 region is CASRNRGGLSEQFF.

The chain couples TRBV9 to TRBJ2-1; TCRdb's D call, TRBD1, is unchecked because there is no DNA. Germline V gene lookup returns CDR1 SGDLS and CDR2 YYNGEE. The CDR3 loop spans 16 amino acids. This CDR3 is CASSVEGQGANYEQFF.

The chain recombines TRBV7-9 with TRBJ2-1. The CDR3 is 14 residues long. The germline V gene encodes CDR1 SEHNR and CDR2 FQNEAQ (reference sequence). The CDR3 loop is CASSSTGPFDEQFF.

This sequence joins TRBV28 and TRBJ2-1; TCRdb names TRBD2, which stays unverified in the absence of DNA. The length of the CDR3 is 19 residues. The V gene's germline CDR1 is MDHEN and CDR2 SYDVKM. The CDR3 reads CASSPIGRGRLAGEDEQFF.

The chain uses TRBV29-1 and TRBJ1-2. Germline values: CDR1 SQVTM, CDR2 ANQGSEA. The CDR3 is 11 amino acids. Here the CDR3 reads CSVETTDGYTF.

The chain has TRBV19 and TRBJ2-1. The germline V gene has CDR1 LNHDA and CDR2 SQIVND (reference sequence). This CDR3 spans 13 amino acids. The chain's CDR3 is CASSITYYNEQFF.

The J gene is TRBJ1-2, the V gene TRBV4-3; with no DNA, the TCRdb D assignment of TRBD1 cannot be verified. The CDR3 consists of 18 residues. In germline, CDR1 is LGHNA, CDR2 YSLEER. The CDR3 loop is CASSQAKHSWTGHYGYTF.

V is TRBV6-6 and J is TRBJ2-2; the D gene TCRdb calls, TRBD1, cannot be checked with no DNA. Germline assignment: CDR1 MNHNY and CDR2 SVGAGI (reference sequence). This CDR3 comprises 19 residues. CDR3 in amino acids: CASSYFLESTGELTGELFF.

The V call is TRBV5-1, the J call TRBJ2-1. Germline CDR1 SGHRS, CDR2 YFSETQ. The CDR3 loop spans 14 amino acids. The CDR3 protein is CASSLESSNNEQFF.

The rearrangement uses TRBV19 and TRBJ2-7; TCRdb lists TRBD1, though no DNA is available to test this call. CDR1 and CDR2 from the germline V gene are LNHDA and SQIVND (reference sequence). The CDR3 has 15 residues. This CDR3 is CASSTLSRGPYEQYF.

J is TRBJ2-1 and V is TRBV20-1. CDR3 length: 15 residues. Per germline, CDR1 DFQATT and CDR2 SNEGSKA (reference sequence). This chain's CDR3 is CSASDGGSSYNEQFF.

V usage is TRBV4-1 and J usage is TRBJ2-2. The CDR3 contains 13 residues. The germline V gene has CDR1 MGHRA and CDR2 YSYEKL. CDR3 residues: CASSQKYTGELFF.

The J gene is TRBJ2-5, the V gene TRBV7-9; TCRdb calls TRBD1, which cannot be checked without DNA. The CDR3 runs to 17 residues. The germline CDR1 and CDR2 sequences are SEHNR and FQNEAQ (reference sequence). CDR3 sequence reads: CASSLGMWRGNQETQYF.

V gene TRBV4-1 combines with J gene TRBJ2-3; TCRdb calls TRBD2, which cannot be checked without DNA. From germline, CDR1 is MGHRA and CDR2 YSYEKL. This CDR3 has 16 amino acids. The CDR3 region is CASSQVPSGRADTQYF.

CDR3 in amino acids: CASSQGQGVHEQYF. The chain carries TRBV4-1 and TRBJ2-7; TCRdb's assignment of TRBD1 cannot be checked, as there is no DNA. Germline CDR1 and CDR2: MGHRA and YSYEKL. This CDR3 contains 14 residues.